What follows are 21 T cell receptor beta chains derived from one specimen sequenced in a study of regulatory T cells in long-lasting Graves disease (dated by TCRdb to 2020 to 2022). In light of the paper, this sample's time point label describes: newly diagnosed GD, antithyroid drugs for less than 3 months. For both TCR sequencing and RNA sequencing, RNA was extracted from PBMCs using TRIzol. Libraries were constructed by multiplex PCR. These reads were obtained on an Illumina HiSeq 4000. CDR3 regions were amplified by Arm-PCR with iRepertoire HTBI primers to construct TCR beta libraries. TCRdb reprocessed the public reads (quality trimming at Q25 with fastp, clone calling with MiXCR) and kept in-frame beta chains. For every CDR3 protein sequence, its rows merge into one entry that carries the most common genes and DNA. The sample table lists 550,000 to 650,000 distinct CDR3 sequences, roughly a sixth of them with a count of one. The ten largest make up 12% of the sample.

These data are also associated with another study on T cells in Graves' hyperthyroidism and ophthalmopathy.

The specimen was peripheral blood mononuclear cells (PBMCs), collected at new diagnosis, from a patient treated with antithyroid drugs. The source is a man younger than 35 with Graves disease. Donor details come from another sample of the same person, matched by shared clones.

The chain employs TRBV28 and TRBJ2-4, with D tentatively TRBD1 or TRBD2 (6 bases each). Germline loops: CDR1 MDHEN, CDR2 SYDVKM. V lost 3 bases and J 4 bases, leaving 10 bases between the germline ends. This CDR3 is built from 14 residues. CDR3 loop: CASSFRGRKNIQYF. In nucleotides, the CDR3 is TGTGCCAGCAGTTTTCGGGGGCGGAAAAACATTCAGTACTTC.

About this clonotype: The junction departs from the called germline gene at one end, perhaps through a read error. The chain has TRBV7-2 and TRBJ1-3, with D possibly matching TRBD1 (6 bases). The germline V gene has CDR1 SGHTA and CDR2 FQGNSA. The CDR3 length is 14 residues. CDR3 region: CASTLGQGRNTIYF. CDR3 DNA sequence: TGTGCCAGCACCTTAGGGCAGGGGAGAAACACCATATATTTT.

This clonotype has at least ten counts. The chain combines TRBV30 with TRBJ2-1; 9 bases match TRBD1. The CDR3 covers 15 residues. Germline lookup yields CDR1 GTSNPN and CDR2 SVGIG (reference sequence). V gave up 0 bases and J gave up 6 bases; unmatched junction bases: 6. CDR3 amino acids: CAWSVGQGRSNEQFF. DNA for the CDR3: TGTGCCTGGAGTGTGGGACAGGGTCGTAGCAATGAGCAGTTCTTC.

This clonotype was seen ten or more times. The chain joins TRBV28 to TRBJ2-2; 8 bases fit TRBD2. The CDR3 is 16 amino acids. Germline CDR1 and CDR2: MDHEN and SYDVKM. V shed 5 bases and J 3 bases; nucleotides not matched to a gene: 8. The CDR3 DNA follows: TGTGCCAGCAGTCCCCCGAAGCGGGAGTACACCGGGGAGCTGTTTTTT. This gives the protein CASSPPKREYTGELFF.

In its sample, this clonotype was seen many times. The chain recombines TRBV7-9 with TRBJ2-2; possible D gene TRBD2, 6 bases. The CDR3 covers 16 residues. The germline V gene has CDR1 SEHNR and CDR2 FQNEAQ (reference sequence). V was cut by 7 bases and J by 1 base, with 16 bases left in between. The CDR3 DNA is TGTGCCAGCACCTCGACCGGGCGGGGGAACACCGGGGAGCTGTTTTTT. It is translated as CASTSTGRGNTGELFF.

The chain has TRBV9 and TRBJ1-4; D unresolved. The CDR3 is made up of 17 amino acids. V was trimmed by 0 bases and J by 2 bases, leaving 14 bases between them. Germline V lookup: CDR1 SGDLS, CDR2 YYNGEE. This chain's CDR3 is CASSVGFGRPTNEKLFF. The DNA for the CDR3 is TGTGCCAGCAGCGTAGGATTTGGGAGGCCTACTAATGAAAAACTGTTTTTT.

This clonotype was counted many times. In DNA form, the CDR3 reads TGCAGCGTTGACGGGACTAGCGGGAGTAGGGGCTACGAGCAGTACTTC. Translated: CSVDGTSGSRGYEQYF. The chain is built from TRBV29-1 and TRBJ2-7; the match to TRBD2 covers 14 bases. The germline CDR1 and CDR2 sequences are SQVTM and ANQGSEA. CDR3 length equals 16 residues. V dropped 3 bases and J dropped 3; count of bases not matched to a gene: 7.

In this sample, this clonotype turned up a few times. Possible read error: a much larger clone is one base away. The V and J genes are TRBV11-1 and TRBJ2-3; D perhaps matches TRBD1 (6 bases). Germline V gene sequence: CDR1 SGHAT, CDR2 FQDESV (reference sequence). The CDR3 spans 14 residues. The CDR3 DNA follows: TGTGCCAGCAGCTTAATCGCAGGGGTGGTTGAAGCTTTATTT. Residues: CASSLIAGVVEALF. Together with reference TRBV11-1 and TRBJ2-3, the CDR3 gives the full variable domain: EAEVAQSPRYKITEKSQAVAFWCDPISGHATLYWYRQILGQGPELLVQFQDESVVDDSQLPKDRFSAERLKGVDSTLKIQPAELGDSAMYLCASSLIAGVVEALFGPGTRLTVL.

Here the CDR3 reads CASSRSRGTNEKLFF. For the CDR3, the DNA is TGTGCCAGCAGCCGGTCTAGGGGCACTAATGAAAAACTGTTTTTT. V usage is TRBV3-1 and J usage is TRBJ1-4; maybe TRBD1 (5 bases). CDR3 length equals 15 residues. Trimming shortened V by 4 bases and J by 2 bases, and 11 bases separated the two germline ends. CDR1 is LGHDT and CDR2 is YNNKEL in the germline V gene (reference sequence).

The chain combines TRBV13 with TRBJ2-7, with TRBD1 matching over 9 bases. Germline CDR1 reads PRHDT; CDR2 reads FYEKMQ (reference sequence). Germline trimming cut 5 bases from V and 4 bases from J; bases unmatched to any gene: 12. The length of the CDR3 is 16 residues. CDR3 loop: CASSQPLTGGIYEQYF. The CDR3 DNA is TGTGCCAGCAGCCAACCCCTGACAGGGGGAATATACGAGCAGTACTTC.

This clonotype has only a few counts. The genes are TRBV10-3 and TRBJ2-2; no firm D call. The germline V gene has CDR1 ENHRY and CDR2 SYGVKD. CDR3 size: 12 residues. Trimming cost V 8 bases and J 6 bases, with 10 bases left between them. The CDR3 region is CAILSVSGELFF. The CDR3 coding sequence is TGTGCCATCCTCTCCGTGTCCGGGGAGCTGTTTTTT.

CDR3: CAWGSETQYF. The CDR3 DNA sequence: TGTGCCTGGGGCTCGGAGACCCAGTACTTC. The V call is TRBV7-9, the J call TRBJ2-5; possible D gene TRBD1, 5 bases. The germline V gene has CDR1 SEHNR and CDR2 FQNEAQ (reference sequence). The CDR3 has 10 amino acids. Trimming cost V 11 bases and J 5 bases, with 9 bases left between them.

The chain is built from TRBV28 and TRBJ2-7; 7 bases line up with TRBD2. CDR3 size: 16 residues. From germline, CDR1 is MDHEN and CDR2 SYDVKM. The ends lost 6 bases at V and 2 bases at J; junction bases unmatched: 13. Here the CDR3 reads CASRGIRSGIAYEQYF. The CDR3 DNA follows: TGTGCCAGCAGGGGGATCAGAAGCGGGATAGCCTACGAGCAGTACTTC.

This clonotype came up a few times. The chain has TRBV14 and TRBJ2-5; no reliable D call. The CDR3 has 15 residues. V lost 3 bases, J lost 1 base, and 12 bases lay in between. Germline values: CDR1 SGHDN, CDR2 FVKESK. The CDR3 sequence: CASSHKVGFQETQYF. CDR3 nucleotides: TGTGCCAGCAGCCATAAAGTGGGGTTCCAAGAGACCCAGTACTTC.

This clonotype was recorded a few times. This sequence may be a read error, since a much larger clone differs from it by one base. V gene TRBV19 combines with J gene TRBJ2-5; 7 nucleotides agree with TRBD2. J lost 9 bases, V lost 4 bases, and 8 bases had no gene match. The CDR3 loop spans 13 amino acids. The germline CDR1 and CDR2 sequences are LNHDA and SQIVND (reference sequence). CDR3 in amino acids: CASSRAGMGAQYF. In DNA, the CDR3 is TGTGCCAGTAGTAGAGCGGGGATGGGTGCCCAGTACTTC.

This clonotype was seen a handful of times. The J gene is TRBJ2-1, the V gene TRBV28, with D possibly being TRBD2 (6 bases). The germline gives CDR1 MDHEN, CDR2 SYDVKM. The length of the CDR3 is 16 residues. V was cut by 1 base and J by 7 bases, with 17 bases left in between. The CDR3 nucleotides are TGTGCCAGCAGTTTATCCTACGGGAGAGGAGGAAATGAGCAGTTCTTC. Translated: CASSLSYGRGGNEQFF. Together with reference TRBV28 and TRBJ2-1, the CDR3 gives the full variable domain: DVKVTQSSRYLVKRTGEKVFLECVQDMDHENMFWYRQDPGLGLRLIYFSYDVKMKEKGDIPEGYSVSREKKERFSLILESASTNQTSMYLCASSLSYGRGGNEQFFGPGTRLTVL.

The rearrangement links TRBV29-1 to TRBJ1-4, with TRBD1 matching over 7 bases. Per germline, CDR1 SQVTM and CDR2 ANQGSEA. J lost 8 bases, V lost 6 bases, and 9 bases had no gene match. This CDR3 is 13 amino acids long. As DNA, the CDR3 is TGCAGCGTGGATACAGGGGCGGGCGAAAAACTGTTTTTT. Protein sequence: CSVDTGAGEKLFF.

CDR3 in amino acids: CASSDSGLAINEQFF. The CDR3 DNA follows: TGTGCCAGCAGTGACTCGGGACTAGCGATCAATGAGCAGTTCTTC. The chain uses TRBV27 and TRBJ2-1; TRBD2 matches 10 bases. Losses at the gene ends were 5 bases for V and 6 bases for J; bases not matched to a gene: 7. The CDR3 totals 15 residues. The V gene's germline CDR1 is MNHEY and CDR2 SMNVEV (reference sequence).

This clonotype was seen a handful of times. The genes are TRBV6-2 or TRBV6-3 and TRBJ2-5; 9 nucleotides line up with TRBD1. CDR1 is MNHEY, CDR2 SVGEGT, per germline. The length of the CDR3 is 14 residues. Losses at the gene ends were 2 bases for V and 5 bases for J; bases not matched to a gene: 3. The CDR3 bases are TGTGCCAGCAGTTACGGACAGGGGTGGGAGACCCAGTACTTC. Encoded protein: CASSYGQGWETQYF.

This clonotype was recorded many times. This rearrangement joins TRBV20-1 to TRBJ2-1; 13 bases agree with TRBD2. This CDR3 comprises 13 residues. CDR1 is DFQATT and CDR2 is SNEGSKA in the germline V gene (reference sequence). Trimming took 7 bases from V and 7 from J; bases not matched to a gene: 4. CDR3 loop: CSVTSGRGNEQFF. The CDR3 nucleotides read TGCAGTGTCACTAGCGGGAGGGGGAATGAGCAGTTCTTC.

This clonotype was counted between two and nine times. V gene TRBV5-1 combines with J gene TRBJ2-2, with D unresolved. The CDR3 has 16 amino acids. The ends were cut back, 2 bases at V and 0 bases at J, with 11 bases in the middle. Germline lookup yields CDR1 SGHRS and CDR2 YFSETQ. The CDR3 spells CASSFRATSNTGELFF. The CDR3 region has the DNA TGCGCCAGCAGCTTTAGGGCCACATCGAACACCGGGGAGCTGTTTTTT.